This T cell receptor beta chain was sequenced during a study of blood T cell repertoires in COVID-19. Repertoires were generated with immunoSEQ multiplex PCR, while TCRdb's copy carries only in-frame clones and drops some. Altogether some 420,000 clones are present, over 75% being singletons, with the ten largest covering 0.9% to 1.2%. The participants were between about 18 and 89 years old and came from roughly 24 US areas. Per germline, CDR1 SGHTA and CDR2 FQGNSA. This CDR3 has 16 residues. V was shortened by 1 base and J by 2 bases, with 15 bases between the two germline ends. This chain joins TRBV7-2 and TRBJ2-7; maybe TRBD2 (6 bases). The source material was PBMCs or T cells enriched from blood (not recorded which). The TCR comes from a young man who had recovered from COVID-19. The CDR3 bases are TGTGCCAGCAGCTTAGTTGGCGGGACCCCCACCTACGAGCAGTACTTC. Encoded protein: CASSLVGGTPTYEQYF.